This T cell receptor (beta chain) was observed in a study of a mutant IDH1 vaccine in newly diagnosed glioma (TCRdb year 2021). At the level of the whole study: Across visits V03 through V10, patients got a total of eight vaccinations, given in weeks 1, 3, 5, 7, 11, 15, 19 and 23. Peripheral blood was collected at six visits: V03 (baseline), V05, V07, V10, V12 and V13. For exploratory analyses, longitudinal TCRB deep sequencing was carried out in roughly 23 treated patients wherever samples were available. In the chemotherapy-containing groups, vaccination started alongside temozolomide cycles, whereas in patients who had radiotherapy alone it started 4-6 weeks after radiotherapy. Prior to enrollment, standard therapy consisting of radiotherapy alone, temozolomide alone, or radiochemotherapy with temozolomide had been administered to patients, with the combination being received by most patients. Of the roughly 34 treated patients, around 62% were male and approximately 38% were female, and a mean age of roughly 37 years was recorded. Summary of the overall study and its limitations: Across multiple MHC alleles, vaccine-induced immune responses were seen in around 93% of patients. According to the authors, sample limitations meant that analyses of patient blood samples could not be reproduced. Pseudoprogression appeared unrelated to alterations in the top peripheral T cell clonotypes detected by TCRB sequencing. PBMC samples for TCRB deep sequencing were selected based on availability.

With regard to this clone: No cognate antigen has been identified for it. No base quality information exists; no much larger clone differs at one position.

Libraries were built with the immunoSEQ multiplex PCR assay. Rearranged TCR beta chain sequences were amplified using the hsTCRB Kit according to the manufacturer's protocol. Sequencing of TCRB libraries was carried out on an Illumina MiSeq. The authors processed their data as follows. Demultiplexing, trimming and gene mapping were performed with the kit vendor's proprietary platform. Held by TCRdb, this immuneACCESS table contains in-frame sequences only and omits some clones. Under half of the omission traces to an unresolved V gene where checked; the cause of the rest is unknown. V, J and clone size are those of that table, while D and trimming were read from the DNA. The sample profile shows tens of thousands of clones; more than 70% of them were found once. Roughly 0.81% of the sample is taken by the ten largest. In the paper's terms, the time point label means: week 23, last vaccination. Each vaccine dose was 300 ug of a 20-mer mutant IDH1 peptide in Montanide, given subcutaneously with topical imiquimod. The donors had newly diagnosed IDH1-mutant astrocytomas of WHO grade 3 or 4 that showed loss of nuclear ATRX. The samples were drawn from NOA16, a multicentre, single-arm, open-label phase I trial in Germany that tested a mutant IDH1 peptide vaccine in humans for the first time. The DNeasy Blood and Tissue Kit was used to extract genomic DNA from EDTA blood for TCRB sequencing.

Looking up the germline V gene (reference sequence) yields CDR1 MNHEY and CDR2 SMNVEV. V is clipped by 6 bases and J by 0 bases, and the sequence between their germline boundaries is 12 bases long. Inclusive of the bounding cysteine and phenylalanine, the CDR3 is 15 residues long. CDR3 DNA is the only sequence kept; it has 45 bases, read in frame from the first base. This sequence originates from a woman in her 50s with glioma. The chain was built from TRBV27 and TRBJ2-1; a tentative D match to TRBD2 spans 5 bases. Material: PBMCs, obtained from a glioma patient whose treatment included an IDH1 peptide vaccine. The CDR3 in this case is CASSPDFSSYNEQFF. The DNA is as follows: TGTGCCAGCAGCCCGGACTTTAGCTCCTACAATGAGCAGTTCTTC.